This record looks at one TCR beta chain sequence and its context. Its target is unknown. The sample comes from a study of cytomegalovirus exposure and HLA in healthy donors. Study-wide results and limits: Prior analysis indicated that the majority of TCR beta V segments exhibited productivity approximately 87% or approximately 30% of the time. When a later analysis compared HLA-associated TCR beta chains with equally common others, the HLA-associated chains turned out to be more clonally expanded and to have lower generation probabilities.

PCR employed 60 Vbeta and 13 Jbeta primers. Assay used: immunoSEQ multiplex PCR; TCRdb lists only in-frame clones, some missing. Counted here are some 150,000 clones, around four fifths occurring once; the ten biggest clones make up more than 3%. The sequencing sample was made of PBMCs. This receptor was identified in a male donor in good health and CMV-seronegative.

CDR3 in DNA: TGTGCCAGCAGTTTATTGATTGGGGGGACGGGCAATCAGCCCCAGCATTTT. Translated: CASSLLIGGTGNQPQHF. The rearrangement joins TRBV27 to TRBJ1-5; TRBD1 might be the D (5 bases). The V gene lost 1 base and the J gene lost 2 bases, with 15 bases spanning the gap. This CDR3 region has 17 residues. The germline gives CDR1 MNHEY, CDR2 SMNVEV (reference sequence).